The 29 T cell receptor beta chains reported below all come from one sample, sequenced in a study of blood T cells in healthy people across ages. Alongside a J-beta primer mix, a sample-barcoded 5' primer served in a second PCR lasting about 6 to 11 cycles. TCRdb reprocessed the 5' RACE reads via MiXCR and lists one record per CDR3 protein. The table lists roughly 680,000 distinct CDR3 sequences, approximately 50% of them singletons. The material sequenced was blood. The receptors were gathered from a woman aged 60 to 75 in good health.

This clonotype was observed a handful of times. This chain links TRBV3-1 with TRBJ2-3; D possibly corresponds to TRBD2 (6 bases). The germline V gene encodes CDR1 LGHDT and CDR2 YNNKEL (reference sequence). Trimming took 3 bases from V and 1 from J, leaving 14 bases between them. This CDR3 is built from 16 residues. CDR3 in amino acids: CASSQGLSYGTDTQYF. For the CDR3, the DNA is TGTGCCAGCAGCCAGGGACTCTCTTACGGCACAGATACGCAGTATTTT.

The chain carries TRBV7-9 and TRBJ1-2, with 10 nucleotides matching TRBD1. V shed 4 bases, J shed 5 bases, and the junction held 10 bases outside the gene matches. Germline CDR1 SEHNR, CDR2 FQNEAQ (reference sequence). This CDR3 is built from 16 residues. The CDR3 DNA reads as TGTGCCAGCAGCTACGACCGGGACAGGGGAAAATATGGCTACACCTTC. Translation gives CASSYDRDRGKYGYTF.

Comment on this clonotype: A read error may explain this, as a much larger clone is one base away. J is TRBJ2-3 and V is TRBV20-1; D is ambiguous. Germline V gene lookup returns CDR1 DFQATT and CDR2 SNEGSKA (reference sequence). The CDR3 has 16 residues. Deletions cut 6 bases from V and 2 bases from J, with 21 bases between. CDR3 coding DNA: TGCAGTGCCCTACCCCTGGTTAGCAGATACACAGATACGCAGTATTTT. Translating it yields CSALPLVSRYTDTQYF.

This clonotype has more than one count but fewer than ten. CDR3 sequence (DNA): TGTGCCAGCAGAAGTACCGGAGAAAACATTCAGTACTTC. As protein: CASRSTGENIQYF. V and J are TRBV3-1 and TRBJ2-4; D call uncertain. The length of the CDR3 is 13 residues. The germline V gene has CDR1 LGHDT and CDR2 YNNKEL (reference sequence). The germline V and J ends were trimmed by 6 bases and 5 bases, with 11 bases remaining between them. Full variable domain (outside the CDR3, taken from reference TRBV3-1 and TRBJ2-4): DTAVSQTPKYLVTQMGNDKSIKCEQNLGHDTMYWYKQDSKKFLKIMFSYNNKELIINETVPNRFSPKSPDKAHLNLHINSLELGDSAVYFCASRSTGENIQYFGAGTRLSVL.

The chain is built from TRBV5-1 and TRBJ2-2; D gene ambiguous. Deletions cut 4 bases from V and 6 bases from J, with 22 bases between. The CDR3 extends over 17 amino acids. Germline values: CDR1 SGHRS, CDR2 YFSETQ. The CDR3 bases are TGCGCCAGCAGCACCCGTTTAGCCGCGGAGCAGGCCGGGGAGCTGTTTTTT. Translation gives CASSTRLAAEQAGELFF.

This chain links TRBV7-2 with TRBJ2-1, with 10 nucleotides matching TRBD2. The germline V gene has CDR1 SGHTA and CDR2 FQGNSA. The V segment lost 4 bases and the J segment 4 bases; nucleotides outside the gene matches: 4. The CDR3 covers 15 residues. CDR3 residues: CASSSLAGVYNEQFF. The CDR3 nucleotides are TGTGCCAGCAGCTCGCTAGCGGGAGTTTACAATGAGCAGTTCTTC.

The chain's CDR3 is CASNVGLVNEQYF. For the CDR3, the DNA is TGTGCCAGCAACGTGGGACTAGTAAATGAGCAGTACTTC. The V gene is TRBV9, the J gene TRBJ2-7, with 8 bases that match TRBD2. This CDR3 comprises 13 residues. Unmatched junction bases numbered 9, after V lost 6 bases and J lost 7 bases. Germline values: CDR1 SGDLS, CDR2 YYNGEE.

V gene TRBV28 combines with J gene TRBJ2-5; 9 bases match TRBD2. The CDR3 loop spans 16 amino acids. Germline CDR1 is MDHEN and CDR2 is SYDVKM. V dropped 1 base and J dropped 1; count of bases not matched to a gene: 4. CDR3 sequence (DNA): TGTGCCAGCAGTTTATTCGGTAGCGGGGGCCAAGAGACCCAGTACTTC. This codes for CASSLFGSGGQETQYF. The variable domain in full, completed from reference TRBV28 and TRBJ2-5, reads DVKVTQSSRYLVKRTGEKVFLECVQDMDHENMFWYRQDPGLGLRLIYFSYDVKMKEKGDIPEGYSVSREKKERFSLILESASTNQTSMYLCASSLFGSGGQETQYFGPGTRLLVL.

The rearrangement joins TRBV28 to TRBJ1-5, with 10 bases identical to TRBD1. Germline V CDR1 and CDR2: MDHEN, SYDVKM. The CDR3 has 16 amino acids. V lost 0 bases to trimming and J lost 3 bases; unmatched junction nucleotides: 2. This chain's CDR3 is CASSLWGQGLNQPQHF. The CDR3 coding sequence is TGTGCCAGCAGTTTATGGGGACAGGGGCTCAATCAGCCCCAGCATTTT.

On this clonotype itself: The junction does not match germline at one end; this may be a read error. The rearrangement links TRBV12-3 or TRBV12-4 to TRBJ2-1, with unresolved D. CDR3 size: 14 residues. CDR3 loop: CASSFPGAYNERFF. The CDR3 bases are TGTGCCAGCAGTTTTCCAGGAGCCTACAATGAGCGGTTCTTC.

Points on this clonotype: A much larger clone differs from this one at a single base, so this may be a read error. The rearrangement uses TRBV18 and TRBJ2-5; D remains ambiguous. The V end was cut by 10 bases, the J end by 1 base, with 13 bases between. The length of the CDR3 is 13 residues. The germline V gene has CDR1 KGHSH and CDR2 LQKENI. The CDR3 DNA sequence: TGTGCCAACTCGCTAATAGCCCAAGAGACCCAGTACTTC. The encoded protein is CANSLIAQETQYF.

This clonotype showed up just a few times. The chain's CDR3 is CSARDARSPIQPQHF. Written as DNA, the CDR3 is TGCAGTGCTAGAGACGCCAGGTCCCCGATTCAGCCCCAGCATTTT. The gene calls are TRBV20-1 and TRBJ1-5, with no clear D. Germline lookup yields CDR1 DFQATT and CDR2 SNEGSKA (reference sequence). Trimming pared 0 bases from V and 6 bases from J, leaving 15 bases between. This CDR3 spans 15 amino acids.

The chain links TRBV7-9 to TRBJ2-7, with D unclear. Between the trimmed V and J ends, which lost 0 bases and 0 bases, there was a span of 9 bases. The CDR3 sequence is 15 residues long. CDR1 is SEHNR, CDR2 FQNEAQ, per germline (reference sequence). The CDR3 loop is CASSLAGVPSYEQYF. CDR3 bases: TGTGCCAGCAGCTTAGCTGGGGTCCCCTCCTACGAGCAGTACTTC.

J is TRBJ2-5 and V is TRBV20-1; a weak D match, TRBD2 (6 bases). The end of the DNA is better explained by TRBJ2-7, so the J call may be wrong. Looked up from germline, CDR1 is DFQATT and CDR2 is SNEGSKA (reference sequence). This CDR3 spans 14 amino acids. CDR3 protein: CSARDLRRGDEQYF. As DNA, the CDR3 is TGCAGTGCTAGAGATCTTAGGCGGGGTGACGAGCAGTACTTC.

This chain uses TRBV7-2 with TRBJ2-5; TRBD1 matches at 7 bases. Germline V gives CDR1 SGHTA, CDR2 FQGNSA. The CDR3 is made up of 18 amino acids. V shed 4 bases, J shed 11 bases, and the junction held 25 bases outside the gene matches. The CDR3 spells CASSSGQTGYFSYNEQYF. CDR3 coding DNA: TGTGCCAGCAGCTCCGGGCAGACAGGGTACTTTTCCTACAATGAGCAGTACTTC. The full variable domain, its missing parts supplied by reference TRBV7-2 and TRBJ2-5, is GAGVSQSPSNKVTEKGKDVELRCDPISGHTALYWYRQSLGQGLEFLIYFQGNSAPDKSGLPSDRFSAERTGGSVSTLTIQRTQQEDSAVYLCASSSGQTGYFSYNEQYFGPGTRLLVL.

The CDR3 DNA reads TGTGCCAGCAGTGACCTTGGACTGTCGGGTAGGGATGAGCAGTACTTC. This codes for CASSDLGLSGRDEQYF. The chain carries TRBV6-1 and TRBJ2-5, with a possible D match to TRBD2 (5 bases). The ends were cut back, 3 bases at V and 11 bases at J, with 25 bases in the middle. The CDR3 extends over 16 amino acids. From germline, CDR1 is MNHNS and CDR2 SASEGT.

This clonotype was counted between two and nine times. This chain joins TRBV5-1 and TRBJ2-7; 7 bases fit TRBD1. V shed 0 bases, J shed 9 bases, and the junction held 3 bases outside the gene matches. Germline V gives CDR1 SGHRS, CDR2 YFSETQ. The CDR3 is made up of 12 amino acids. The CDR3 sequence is CASSLGQGLQYF. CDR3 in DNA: TGCGCCAGCAGCTTGGGACAGGGATTGCAGTACTTC.

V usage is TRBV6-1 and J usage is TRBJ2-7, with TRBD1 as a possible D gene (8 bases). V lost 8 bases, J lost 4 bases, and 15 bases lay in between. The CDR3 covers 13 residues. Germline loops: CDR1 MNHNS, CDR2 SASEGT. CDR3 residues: CASHRGGLYEQYF. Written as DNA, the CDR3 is TGTGCCAGCCACAGGGGGGGACTTTACGAGCAGTACTTC.

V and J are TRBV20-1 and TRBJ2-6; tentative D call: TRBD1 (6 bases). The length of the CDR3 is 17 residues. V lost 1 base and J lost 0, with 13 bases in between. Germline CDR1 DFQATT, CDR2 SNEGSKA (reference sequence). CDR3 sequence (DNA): TGCAGTGCTAGAGCTCCAAGGGGGAGCTCTGGGGCCAACGTCCTGACTTTC. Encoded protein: CSARAPRGSSGANVLTF.

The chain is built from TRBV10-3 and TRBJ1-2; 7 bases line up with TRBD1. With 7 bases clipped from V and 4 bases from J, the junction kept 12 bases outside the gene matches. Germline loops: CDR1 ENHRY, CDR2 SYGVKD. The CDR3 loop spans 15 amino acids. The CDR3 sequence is CAITHGTDTFYGYTF. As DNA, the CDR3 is TGTGCCATCACCCACGGGACAGACACCTTCTATGGCTACACCTTC.

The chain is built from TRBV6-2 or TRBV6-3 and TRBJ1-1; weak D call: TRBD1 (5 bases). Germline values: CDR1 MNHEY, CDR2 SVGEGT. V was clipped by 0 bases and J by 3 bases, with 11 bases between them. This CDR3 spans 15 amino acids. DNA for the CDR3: TGTGCCAGCAGTTACTCCTGGGGAGGGGACACTGAAGCTTTCTTT. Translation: CASSYSWGGDTEAFF.

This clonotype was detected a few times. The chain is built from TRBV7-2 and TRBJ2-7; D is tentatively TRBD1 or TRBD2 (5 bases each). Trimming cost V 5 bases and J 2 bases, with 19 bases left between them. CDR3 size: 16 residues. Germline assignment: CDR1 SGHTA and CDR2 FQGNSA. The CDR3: CASSAPPGPYTYEQYF. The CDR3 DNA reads TGTGCCAGCAGCGCGCCGCCGGGGCCTTATACCTACGAGCAGTACTTC.

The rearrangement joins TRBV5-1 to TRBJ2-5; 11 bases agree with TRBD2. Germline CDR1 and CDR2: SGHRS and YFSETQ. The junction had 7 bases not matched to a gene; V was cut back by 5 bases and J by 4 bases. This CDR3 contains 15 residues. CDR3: CASSDTSGSGETQYF. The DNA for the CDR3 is TGCGCCAGCAGTGATACTAGCGGGAGTGGAGAGACCCAGTACTTC.

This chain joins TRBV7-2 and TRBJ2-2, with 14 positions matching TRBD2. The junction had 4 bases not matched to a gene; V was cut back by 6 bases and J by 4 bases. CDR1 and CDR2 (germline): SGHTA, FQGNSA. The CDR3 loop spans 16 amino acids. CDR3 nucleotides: TGTGCCAGCAGTAGACTAGCGGGAGGGATCACCGGGGAGCTGTTTTTT. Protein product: CASSRLAGGITGELFF.

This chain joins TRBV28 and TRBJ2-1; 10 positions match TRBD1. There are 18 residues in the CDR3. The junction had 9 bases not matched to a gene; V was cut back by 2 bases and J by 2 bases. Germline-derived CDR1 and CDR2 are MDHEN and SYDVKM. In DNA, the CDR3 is TGTGCCAGCAGTTTACGCTTACCGGGACAGGGGACCTACAATGAGCAGTTCTTC. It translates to CASSLRLPGQGTYNEQFF. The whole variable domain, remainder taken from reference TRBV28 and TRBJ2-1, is DVKVTQSSRYLVKRTGEKVFLECVQDMDHENMFWYRQDPGLGLRLIYFSYDVKMKEKGDIPEGYSVSREKKERFSLILESASTNQTSMYLCASSLRLPGQGTYNEQFFGPGTRLTVL.

The CDR3 coding sequence is TGTGCCAGCAGCTCGGGACTAGCGTACTACAATGAGCAGTACTTC. It yields the protein CASSSGLAYYNEQYF. The J gene is TRBJ2-5, the V gene TRBV9; TRBD2 matches at 10 bases. CDR1 and CDR2 (germline): SGDLS, YYNGEE. This CDR3 spans 15 amino acids. Losses at the gene ends were 4 bases for V and 11 bases for J; bases not matched to a gene: 14.

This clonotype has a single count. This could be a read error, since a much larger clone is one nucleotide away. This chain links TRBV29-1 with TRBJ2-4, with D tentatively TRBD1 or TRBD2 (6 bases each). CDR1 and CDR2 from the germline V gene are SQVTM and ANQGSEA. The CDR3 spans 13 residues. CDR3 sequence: CSAEGGGKNIQYF. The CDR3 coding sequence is TGCAGCGCTGAAGGAGGGGGCAAAAACATTCAGTACTTC.

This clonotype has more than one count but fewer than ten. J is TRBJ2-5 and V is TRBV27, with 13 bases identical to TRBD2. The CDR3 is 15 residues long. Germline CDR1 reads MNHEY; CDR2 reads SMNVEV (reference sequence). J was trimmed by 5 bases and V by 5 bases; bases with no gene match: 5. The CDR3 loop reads CASSPTSGRAETQYF. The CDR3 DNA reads TGTGCCAGCAGTCCCACTAGCGGGAGGGCGGAGACCCAGTACTTC.

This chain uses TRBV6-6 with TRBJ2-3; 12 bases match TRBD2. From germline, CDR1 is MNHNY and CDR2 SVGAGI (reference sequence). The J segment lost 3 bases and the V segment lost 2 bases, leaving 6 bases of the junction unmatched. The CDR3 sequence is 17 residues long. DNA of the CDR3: TGTGCCAGCAGTTACCTCCTACTAGCGGGAGGTACAGATACGCAGTATTTT. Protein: CASSYLLLAGGTDTQYF.